This entry concerns a single TCR beta chain. This clonotype showed up many times. No cognate antigen has been identified for it. No much larger clonotype is one base removed from it; base qualities were not supplied. This specimen belongs to a study (dated by TCRdb to between 2014 and 2016). Notes on the research overall: Whether tumor-infiltrating Tregs in breast cancer are recruited from blood Tregs or converted in situ from other CD4+ T cell subsets was tested. Points the paper makes about the study in general: Tumor memory CD4+ T cell TCR gene usage clustered with blood and lymph node memory CD4+ cells and lymph node naive CD4+ cells. Rather than covering whole repertoires, validation in the larger cohort was restricted to a single TCR beta V-J rearrangement. The TCR alpha and beta sequences of tumor-infiltrating Tregs showed the greatest overlap with tumor naive CD4+ T cells, followed by blood naive CD4+ T cells.

The Miltenyi Naive CD4+ T Cell Isolation kit was used to purify naive CD4+ T cells, and Tregs were depleted with CD25 microbeads. Tregs, naive and memory CD4+ T cells from tumor, blood and ipsilateral draining lymph nodes of a few breast cancer patients underwent full-length TCR alpha and beta sequencing. Tumor tissue and lymph nodes obtained from ipsilateral axillary dissection were perfused with PBS, minced and then digested with collagenase I and hyaluronidase. Sorted cell populations were confirmed by FACS to exceed 90% purity. Full-length TCR variable regions were amplified by 5' RACE PCR using constant-region reverse primers, and then by semi-nested PCR using Nested Universal Primer A. Using the ReliaPrep RNA Cell Miniprep System, total RNA was extracted, and the SMARTer RACE 5'/3' Kit was then used to reverse transcribe the RNA into 5'RACE-ready cDNA. An Illumina MiSeq was used to sequence the full-length TCR alpha and beta libraries, which had been barcoded with multiplex adaptors. In the paper's pipeline: For each of nine subset-tissue groups, sequencing data from the five patients were pooled, and the groups were compared by unsupervised clustering of TCR gene usage. The Morisita-Horn index, with shared sequences weighted by their contribution to each repertoire, was used to calculate repertoire similarity. In TCRdb, the public reads were trimmed at Q25 with fastp and aligned with MiXCR, with productive beta chains retained. When rows share a CDR3 protein, they turn into one entry using the most common DNA and genes. These V and J calls originate from TCRdb's pipeline instead of the authors' own analysis. The sample has 40,000 to 65,000 distinct CDR3 sequences on record, around 25% of them singletons. About 3% of the sample rests with the top ten.

The CDR3 runs 15 residues from the cysteine to the phenylalanine. The kept DNA is CDR3 alone, 45 bases in frame from the first base. From the germline V gene, CDR1 is KGHDR and CDR2 is SFDVKD. V is clipped by 3 bases and J by 1 base, and the sequence between their germline boundaries is 11 bases long. The sample was tumor-infiltrating naive CD4+ T cells sorted from the breast tumor. The cell subset or site label corresponds to: naive CD4+ T cells, CD4+CD45RA+CD25-. This sequence originates from a female donor with breast cancer. Here the chain combines TRBV24-1 and TRBJ1-1, with TRBD1 perhaps the D gene, on 5 matching bases. The CDR3 in this case is CATSDPRTGNTEAFF. The sequence in DNA is TGTGCCACCAGTGATCCCCGTACAGGGAACACTGAAGCTTTCTTT.